These 8 T cell receptor beta chains came from one sample sequenced in a study of T cells in Graves' hyperthyroidism and ophthalmopathy. TCR beta CDR3 region amplification was performed from RNA transcripts. In the first-round RT-PCR of the TCR CDR3, the HTBI primer set was used. TCRdb ran MiXCR on the multiplex PCR reads and lists one entry per CDR3 protein. The sample contains a few hundred thousand distinct CDR3 sequences, approximately 14% of which appear only once. Sample: blood. Source of these receptors: a woman aged 40 to 50 with Graves' hyperthyroidism.

The rearrangement joins TRBV28 to TRBJ2-1; TRBD2 is a possible D gene (5 bases). The CDR3 runs 11 residues. The germline V and J ends were trimmed by 6 bases and 9 bases, with 9 bases remaining between them. In germline, CDR1 is MDHEN, CDR2 SYDVKM. The CDR3 sequence: CASSSGSEQFF. In DNA form, the CDR3 reads TGTGCCAGCAGCAGCGGCAGTGAGCAGTTCTTC.

As for this clonotype: This clone may be a read error of a much larger clone one base away. The chain joins TRBV3-1 to TRBJ2-1; 7 bases align to TRBD1. The CDR3 is made up of 18 amino acids. CDR1 LGHDT and CDR2 YNNKEL come from the germline V gene (reference sequence). The CDR3 here is CASSQPTGITSSYNEQSF. The CDR3 nucleotides are TGTGCCAGCAGCCAACCGACAGGGATTACAAGCTCCTACAATGAGCAGTCCTTC.

The table lists this clonotype with a few counts. This chain links TRBV29-1 with TRBJ1-2; 7 bases fit TRBD1. The V and J ends lost 4 bases and 1 base, in that order; junction bases with no gene match: 3. The V gene's germline CDR1 is SQVTM and CDR2 ANQGSEA. The CDR3 loop spans 13 amino acids. The CDR3, as DNA: TGCAGCGTTGGACAGGGTATTAACTATGGCTACACCTTC. Protein product: CSVGQGINYGYTF.

This clonotype was seen many times. The genes are TRBV29-1 and TRBJ1-1, with D possibly matching TRBD1 (5 bases). CDR3 size: 14 residues. Germline V lookup: CDR1 SQVTM, CDR2 ANQGSEA. V lost 5 bases, J lost 8 bases, and 21 bases lay in between. CDR3 residues: CSVLSWGRIREAFF. The CDR3 DNA sequence: TGCAGCGTTCTTTCTTGGGGCAGGATTAGGGAAGCTTTCTTT.

This clonotype was seen more than once but under ten times. The chain carries TRBV2 and TRBJ1-2, with D uncertain. V was cut by 3 bases and J by 1 base, with 9 bases left in between. Per the germline V gene, CDR1 is SNHLY and CDR2 is FYNNEI. This CDR3 has 14 amino acids. The CDR3 loop reads CASSEGRLNYGYTF. The CDR3 DNA is TGTGCCAGCAGTGAGGGAAGGCTTAACTATGGCTACACCTTC.

Ten or more counts support this clonotype. The rearrangement uses TRBV7-9 and TRBJ2-7, with 10 positions matching TRBD2. Germline trimming cut 5 bases from V and 2 bases from J; bases unmatched to any gene: 21. This CDR3 has 20 amino acids. Germline CDR1 is SEHNR and CDR2 is FQNEAQ (reference sequence). CDR3 in DNA: TGTGCCAGCAGCCACGGCGGGGAAACAGGCCCTAGCGGGAGCGCCTACGAGCAGTACTTC. It codes for CASSHGGETGPSGSAYEQYF.

This clonotype was seen more than once but under ten times. The chain combines TRBV2 with TRBJ1-5, with D maybe TRBD1 (5 bases). V was pared by 8 bases and J by 7 bases, with 15 bases between. Germline-derived CDR1 and CDR2 are SNHLY and FYNNEI. The CDR3 runs to 13 residues. The CDR3 nucleotides read TGTGCCAGCGGAAGTGGGGCCCTCCAGCCCCAGCATTTT. It codes for CASGSGALQPQHF.

Ten or more counts support this clonotype. The chain employs TRBV6-1 and TRBJ2-5, with TRBD1 matching 10 bases. The CDR3 is made up of 14 amino acids. V shed 4 bases, J shed 5 bases, and the junction held 4 bases outside the gene matches. Per the germline V gene, CDR1 is MNHNS and CDR2 is SASEGT. The CDR3 DNA reads as TGTGCCAGCAGTGGACAGGGGGCGCGGGAGACCCAGTACTTC. It yields the protein CASSGQGARETQYF.